This T cell receptor beta chain was captured in a study of shared T cell receptors in the human thymus. CDR1 MDHEN and CDR2 SYDVKM come from the germline V gene. Trimming took off 6 bases at V and 0 bases at J, with 18 bases between the two ends. The CDR3 is made up of 17 amino acids. Sequencing used immunoSEQ multiplex PCR; TCRdb keeps in-frame clones, though not all of them. Here the sample spans 630,000 or so clones, approximately 89% being singletons. This same sample was also taken into another study, of human thymus T cells. Per that study: Thymus was obtained from resections taken during corrective heart surgery. Gene usage (both V and J) appeared biased in thymic and blood repertoires. There were highly overlapping thymic repertoires among unrelated individuals, as related research reported.

The rearrangement links TRBV28 to TRBJ2-4; D remains unclear. What was sequenced was thymocytes. This TCR came from a boy younger than two with a congenital heart defect. The CDR3 is CASSHAPVRLAKNIQYF. As DNA, the CDR3 is TGTGCCAGCAGCCACGCTCCAGTCCGTTTAGCCAAAAACATTCAGTACTTC.